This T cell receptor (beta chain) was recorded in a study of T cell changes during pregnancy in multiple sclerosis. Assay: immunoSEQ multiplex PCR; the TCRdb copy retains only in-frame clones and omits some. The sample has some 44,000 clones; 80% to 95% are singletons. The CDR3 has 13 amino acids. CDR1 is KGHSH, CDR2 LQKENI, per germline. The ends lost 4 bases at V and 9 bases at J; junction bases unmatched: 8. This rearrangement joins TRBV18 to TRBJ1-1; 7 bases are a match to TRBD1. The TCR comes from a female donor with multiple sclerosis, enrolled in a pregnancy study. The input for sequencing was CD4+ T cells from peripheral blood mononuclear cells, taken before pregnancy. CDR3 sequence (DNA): TGTGCCAGCTCACTGGATGGGACAGCTAAAGCTTTCTTT. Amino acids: CASSLDGTAKAFF.